The clone carrying this T cell receptor (beta chain) was observed at least ten times. What it recognizes is unknown. One entry per CDR3 protein results from TCRdb running MiXCR on the 5' RACE reads. The sample lists around 120,000 distinct CDR3 sequences, 6.5% to 9% occurring once. The data were taken from a study of T cells after yellow fever vaccination. The overall study: Libraries from low-cell-number fractions were prepared with the SMART-Seq v4 Ultra Low Input RNA kit. Findings and limits, study-wide: A weaker but faster secondary response was observed, peaking on day 5 versus 15. Post-booster repertoires contained most primary-vaccination clones again (96% CD4, 85% to 90% CD8).

Germline-derived CDR1 and CDR2 are DFQATT and SNEGSKA (reference sequence). Trimming stripped 0 bases from V and 6 bases from J, with 12 bases between. The CDR3 spans 14 residues. J is TRBJ2-1 and V is TRBV20-1; D uncertain. The sequenced sample was CD4+ T cells sorted from PBMCs, obtained roughly 47 days after the first yellow fever vaccination. This receptor was identified in a man aged 18 to 30 who received the YFV17D yellow fever vaccine. The CDR3 region has the DNA TGCAGTGCTAGAGACAGATTACCCTCCAATGAGCAGTTCTTC. Its translation: CSARDRLPSNEQFF.